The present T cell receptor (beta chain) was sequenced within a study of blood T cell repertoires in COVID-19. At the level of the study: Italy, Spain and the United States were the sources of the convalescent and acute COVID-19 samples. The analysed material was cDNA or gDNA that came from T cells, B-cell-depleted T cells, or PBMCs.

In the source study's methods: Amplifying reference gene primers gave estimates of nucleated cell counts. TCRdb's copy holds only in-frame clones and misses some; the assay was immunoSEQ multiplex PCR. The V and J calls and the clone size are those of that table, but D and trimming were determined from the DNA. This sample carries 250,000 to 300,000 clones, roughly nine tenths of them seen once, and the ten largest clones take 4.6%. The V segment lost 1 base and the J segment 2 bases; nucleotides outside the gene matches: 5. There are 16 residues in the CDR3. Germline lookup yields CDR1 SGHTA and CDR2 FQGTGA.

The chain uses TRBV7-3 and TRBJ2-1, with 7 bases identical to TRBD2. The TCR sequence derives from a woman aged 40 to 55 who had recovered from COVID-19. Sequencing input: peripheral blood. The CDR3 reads CASSLISGTTYNEQFF. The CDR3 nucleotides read TGTGCCAGCAGCTTAATATCGGGGACTACCTACAATGAGCAGTTCTTC.